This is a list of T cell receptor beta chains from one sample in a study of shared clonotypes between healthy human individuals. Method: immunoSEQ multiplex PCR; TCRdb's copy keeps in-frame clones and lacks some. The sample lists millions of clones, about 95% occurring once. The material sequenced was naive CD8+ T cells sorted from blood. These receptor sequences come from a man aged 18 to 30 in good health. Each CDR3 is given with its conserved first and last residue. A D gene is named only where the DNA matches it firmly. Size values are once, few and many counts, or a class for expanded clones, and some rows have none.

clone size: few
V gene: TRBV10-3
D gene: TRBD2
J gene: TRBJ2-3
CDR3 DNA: TGTGCCATCAGTGGGAAAGCGGGGACTAGCACAGATACGCAGTATTTT
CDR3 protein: CAISGKAGTSTDTQYF

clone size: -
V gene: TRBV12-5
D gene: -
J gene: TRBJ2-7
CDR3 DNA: TGTGCTAGTGCCACCCCCGGCCAGGGATTCCCCTACGAGCAGTACTTC
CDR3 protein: CASATPGQGFPYEQYF

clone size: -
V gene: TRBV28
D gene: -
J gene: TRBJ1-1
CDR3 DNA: TGTGCCAGCACCTTTTCCTTCGACACTGAAGCTTTCTTT
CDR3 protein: CASTFSFDTEAFF

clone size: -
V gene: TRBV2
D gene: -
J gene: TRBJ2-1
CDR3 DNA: TGTGCCAGCAAACTATCATCGGAGGGCTCCTACAATGAGCAGTTCTTC
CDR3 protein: CASKLSSEGSYNEQFF

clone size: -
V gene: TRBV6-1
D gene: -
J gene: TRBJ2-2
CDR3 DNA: TGTGCCAGCAGCATAAAGAAGCGGCACACCGGGGAGCTGTTTTTT
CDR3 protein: CASSIKKRHTGELFF

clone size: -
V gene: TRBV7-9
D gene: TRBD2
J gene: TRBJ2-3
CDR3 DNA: TGTGCCAGCAGCTGGGTCCTAGCGGGAGTTTTCACAGATACGCAGTATTTT
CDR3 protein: CASSWVLAGVFTDTQYF

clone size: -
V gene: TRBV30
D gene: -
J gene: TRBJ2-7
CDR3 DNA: TGTGCCTGGAGTCTAGGCGAGCAGTACTTC
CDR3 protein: CAWSLGEQYF

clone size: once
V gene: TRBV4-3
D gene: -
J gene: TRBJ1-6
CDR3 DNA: TGCGCCAGCAGCCAAGACCCTCAAGAGTTTGCTCATAATAATTCACCCCTCCACTTT
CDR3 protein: CASSQDPQEFAHNNSPLHF

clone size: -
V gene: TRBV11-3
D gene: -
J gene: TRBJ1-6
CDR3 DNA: TGTGCCAGCAGCGAGACAGGAGTTAATTCACCCCTCCACTTT
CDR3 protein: CASSETGVNSPLHF

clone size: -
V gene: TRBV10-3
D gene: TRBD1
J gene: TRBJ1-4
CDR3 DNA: TGTGCCATCAGTGACCCCCCGGGACAGCCTAATGAAAAACTGTTTTTT
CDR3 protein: CAISDPPGQPNEKLFF

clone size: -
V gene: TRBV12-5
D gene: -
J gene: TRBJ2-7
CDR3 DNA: TGTGCTAGTGGTTTCTTTTCCTACGAGCAGTACTTC
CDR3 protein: CASGFFSYEQYF

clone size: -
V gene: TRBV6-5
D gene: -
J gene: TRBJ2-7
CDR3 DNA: TGTGCCAGCAGTTACTCGACCAGGGGCAGCTACGAGCAGTACTTC
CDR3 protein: CASSYSTRGSYEQYF

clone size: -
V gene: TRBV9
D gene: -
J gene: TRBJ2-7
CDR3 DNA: TGTGCCAGCAGCGGGATCGATCGGGGACGCTACGAGCAGTACTTC
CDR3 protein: CASSGIDRGRYEQYF

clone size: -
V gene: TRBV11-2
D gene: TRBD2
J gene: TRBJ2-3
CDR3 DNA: TGTGCCGCCTCTAGCGGGGGTACTAGCACAGATACGCAGTATTTT
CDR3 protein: CAASSGGTSTDTQYF

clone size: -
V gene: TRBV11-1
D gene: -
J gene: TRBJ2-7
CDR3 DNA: TGTGCCAGCAGCTGGGGCAGTTCCTACGAGCAGTACTTC
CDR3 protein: CASSWGSSYEQYF

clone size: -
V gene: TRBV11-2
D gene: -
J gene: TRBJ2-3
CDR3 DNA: TGTGCCAGCAGCTTAGTGGGCTACACAGATACGCAGTATTTT
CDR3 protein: CASSLVGYTDTQYF

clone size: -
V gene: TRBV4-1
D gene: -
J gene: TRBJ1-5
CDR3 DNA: TGCGCCAGCAGCCAAGAGGGGTGGGGGGAAAATCAGCCCCAGCATTTT
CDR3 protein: CASSQEGWGENQPQHF

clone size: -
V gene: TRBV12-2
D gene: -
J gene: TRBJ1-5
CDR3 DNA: TGTGCAAGTCGCGAACAGGGTCCCCATCAGCCCCAGCATTTT
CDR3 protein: CASREQGPHQPQHF

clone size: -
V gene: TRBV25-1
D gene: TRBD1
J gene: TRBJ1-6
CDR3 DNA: TGTGCCAGCAGTGACGGGACAGGGGGCCCACCCCTCCACTTT
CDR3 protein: CASSDGTGGPPLHF

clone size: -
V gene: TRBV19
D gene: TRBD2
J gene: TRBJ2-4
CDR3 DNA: TGTGCCAGTAGTACCCTAGCGGGGGGCGGCATTCAGTACTTC
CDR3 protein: CASSTLAGGGIQYF

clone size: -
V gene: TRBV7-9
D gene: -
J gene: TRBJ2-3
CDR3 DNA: TGTGCCAGCAGCCTCATTATCGGGGTTCCTCGTAATACGCAGTATTTT
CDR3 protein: CASSLIIGVPRNTQYF

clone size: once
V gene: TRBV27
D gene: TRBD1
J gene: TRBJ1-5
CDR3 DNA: TGTGCCAGCAGTTCGGACAGGGACCAGCCCCAGCATTTT
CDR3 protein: CASSSDRDQPQHF

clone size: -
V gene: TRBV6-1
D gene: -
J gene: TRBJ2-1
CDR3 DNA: TGTGCCAGCTCCCAACTACCCTCCTATGAGCAGTTCTTC
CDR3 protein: CASSQLPSYEQFF

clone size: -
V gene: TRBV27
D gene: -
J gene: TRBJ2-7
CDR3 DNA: TGTGCCAGCAGTTTATCCCGCAGCCCCTACGAGCAGTACTTC
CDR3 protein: CASSLSRSPYEQYF